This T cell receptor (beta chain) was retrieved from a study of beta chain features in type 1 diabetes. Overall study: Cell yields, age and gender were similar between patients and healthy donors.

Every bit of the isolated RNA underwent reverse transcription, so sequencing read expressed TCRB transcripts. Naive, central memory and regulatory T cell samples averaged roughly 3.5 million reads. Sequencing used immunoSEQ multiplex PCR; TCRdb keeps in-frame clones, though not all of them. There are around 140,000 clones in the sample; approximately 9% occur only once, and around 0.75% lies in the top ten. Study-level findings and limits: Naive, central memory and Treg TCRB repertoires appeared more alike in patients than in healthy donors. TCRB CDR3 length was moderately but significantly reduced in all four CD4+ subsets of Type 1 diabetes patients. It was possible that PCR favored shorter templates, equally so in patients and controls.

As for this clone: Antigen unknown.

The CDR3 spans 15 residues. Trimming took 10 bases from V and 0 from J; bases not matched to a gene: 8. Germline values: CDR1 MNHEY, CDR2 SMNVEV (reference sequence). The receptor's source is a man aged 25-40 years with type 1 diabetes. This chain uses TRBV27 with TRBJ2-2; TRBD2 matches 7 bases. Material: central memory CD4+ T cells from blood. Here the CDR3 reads CAIRSSGSNTGELFF. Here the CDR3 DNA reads TGTGCCATCCGATCTAGCGGTTCGAACACCGGGGAGCTGTTTTTT.